One T cell receptor beta chain is described in this entry. The antigen remains undetermined. The CDR3 runs to 14 residues. V lost 5 bases, J lost 10 bases, and 15 bases lay in between. Germline V gives CDR1 SGHTA, CDR2 FQGTGA. Some clones are missing from TCRdb's copy, which holds only in-frame ones; the method was immunoSEQ multiplex PCR. The sample includes under 12,000 clones, more than 75% of them seen just once. This sample is part of a study of OX40 agonist ivuxolimab in advanced cancers. As for the study in general: Patients were treated with ivuxolimab, an agonistic anti-OX40 (CD134) antibody. Each patient was given ivuxolimab into a vein every 2 weeks, at 0.01 to 10 mg/kg.

Overall study results and limits: CD8+ T cells averaged more expanded clones than CD4+.

Sample: CD4+ or CD8+ T cells sorted from blood, taken in a trial of the OX40 agonist ivuxolimab. V and J are TRBV7-3 and TRBJ1-6; possibly TRBD1 for D (5 bases). This sequence originates from an adult with an advanced solid tumor such as melanoma, head and neck, liver or kidney cancer. The CDR3 coding sequence is TGTGCCAGCAGCCACCGGGGGGACGGATCACCCCTCCACTTT. This codes for CASSHRGDGSPLHF. The full variable domain, rest sourced from reference TRBV7-3 and TRBJ1-6, is GAGVSQTPSNKVTEKGKYVELRCDPISGHTALYWYRQSLGQGPEFLIYFQGTGAADDSGLPNDRFFAVRPEGSVSTLKIQRTERGDSAVYLCASSHRGDGSPLHFGNGTRLTVT.